This entry lists 17 T cell receptor beta chains sequenced from one sample in a study of CD8 T cells in Susac syndrome. About 0.5 to 1 ug RNA was reverse transcribed with random hexamers. TCRdb used MiXCR to reprocess the immunoSEQ multiplex PCR reads, holding one entry per CDR3 protein. This table has 150,000 to 200,000 distinct CDR3 sequences, 95% appearing once. Material: CD8+ T cells from PBMCs. Source of these receptors: a human donor with multiple sclerosis.

This sequence joins TRBV13 and TRBJ2-7; 8 bases are shared with TRBD2. The CDR3 extends over 15 amino acids. J gave up 6 bases and V 5 bases, and 12 bases lay outside the gene matches. CDR1 is PRHDT, CDR2 FYEKMQ, per germline (reference sequence). The CDR3 sequence: CASSQSGSLEVEQYF. CDR3 DNA sequence: TGTGCCAGCAGCCAGAGCGGGAGCCTCGAGGTCGAGCAGTACTTC.

V usage is TRBV29-1 and J usage is TRBJ1-2; D gene unclear. The CDR3 is made up of 13 amino acids. Germline V gives CDR1 SQVTM, CDR2 ANQGSEA. Trimming left V 3 bases short and J 4 bases short, with 12 bases between. CDR3 region: CSVDIGERYGYTF. The CDR3 nucleotides read TGCAGCGTTGATATCGGGGAACGCTATGGCTACACCTTC.

This clonotype was seen once. The chain employs TRBV20-1 and TRBJ1-1, with a weak D call TRBD1 (6 bases). The CDR3 runs to 14 residues. V gave up 6 bases and J gave up 2 bases, with 16 bases separating them. Germline CDR1 is DFQATT and CDR2 is SNEGSKA (reference sequence). The CDR3 nucleotides are TGCAGTGCCCCACTCGTGGGGACAAACACTGAAGCTTTCTTT. Residues: CSAPLVGTNTEAFF.

The chain couples TRBV20-1 to TRBJ2-2, with TRBD1 matching 7 bases. CDR1 is DFQATT and CDR2 is SNEGSKA in the germline V gene (reference sequence). The length of the CDR3 is 13 residues. J gave up 3 bases and V 5 bases, and 3 bases lay outside the gene matches. The CDR3 loop is CSADDRDTGELFF. CDR3 nucleotides: TGCAGTGCTGATGACAGGGACACCGGGGAGCTGTTTTTT.

The chain employs TRBV7-9 and TRBJ2-7, with D perhaps matching TRBD1 or TRBD2 (5 bases each). V dropped 4 bases and J dropped 10 bases, with 32 bases sitting between them. The CDR3 consists of 18 residues. Per the germline V gene, CDR1 is SEHNR and CDR2 is FQNEAQ (reference sequence). The CDR3 DNA sequence: TGTGCCAGCAGCTCCGGGACGGAGGCCCCCCACCCAACCGTTAGTCAGTACTTC. It translates to CASSSGTEAPHPTVSQYF.

The chain links TRBV27 to TRBJ2-5, with TRBD2 identical over 8 bases. This CDR3 is built from 13 residues. J was trimmed by 3 bases and V by 6 bases; bases with no gene match: 3. Germline V CDR1 and CDR2: MNHEY, SMNVEV (reference sequence). CDR3 bases: TGTGCCAGCAGCTCAGCGGGGGAAGAGACCCAGTACTTC. Protein product: CASSSAGEETQYF.

The gene calls are TRBV4-2 and TRBJ1-2; no reliable D call. The CDR3 is 16 amino acids. Germline V gene sequence: CDR1 LGHNA, CDR2 YNFKEQ. V lost 0 bases and J 7 bases, leaving 18 bases between the germline ends. The DNA for the CDR3 is TGTGCCAGCAGCCAAGAAGAGGCTCACAAGGTCTTTGGCTACACCTTC. This gives the protein CASSQEEAHKVFGYTF.

The chain employs TRBV12-3 or TRBV12-4 and TRBJ2-3, with D tentatively TRBD2 (6 bases). Trimming took off 1 base at V and 2 bases at J, with 16 bases between the two ends. This CDR3 has 17 amino acids. Here the CDR3 reads CASSLGSVGLLTDTQYF. Here the CDR3 DNA reads TGTGCCAGCAGTTTAGGATCCGTTGGACTACTCACAGATACGCAGTATTTT.

The chain links TRBV13 to TRBJ1-1; unclear D gene. Germline V gene data show CDR1 as PRHDT and CDR2 as FYEKMQ (reference sequence). This CDR3 has 12 residues. Trimming removed 0 bases at V and 8 bases at J, with 7 bases between. The CDR3 is CASSLGRLEAFF. CDR3 coding DNA: TGTGCCAGCAGCTTAGGTCGATTAGAAGCTTTCTTT. Using reference TRBV13 and TRBJ1-1 for the parts outside the CDR3, the full variable domain is AAGVIQSPRHLIKEKRETATLKCYPIPRHDTVYWYQQGPGQDPQFLISFYEKMQSDKGSIPDRFSAQQFSDYHSELNMSSLELGDSALYFCASSLGRLEAFFGQGTRLTVV.

The chain links TRBV28 to TRBJ2-3, with 13 nucleotides matching TRBD2. The CDR3 sequence is 17 residues long. The V segment lost 3 bases and the J segment 4 bases; nucleotides outside the gene matches: 7. CDR1 and CDR2 (germline): MDHEN, SYDVKM. The CDR3 DNA sequence: TGTGCCAGCAGTTTGGGGACTAGCGGGAAGTCGGCAGATACGCAGTATTTT. The encoded protein is CASSLGTSGKSADTQYF.

CDR3 amino acids: CASSLFVRMEAFF. CDR3 sequence (DNA): TGTGCCAGCAGCTTATTTGTTAGAATGGAAGCTTTCTTT. The chain has TRBV11-2 and TRBJ1-1, with D unclear. With 2 bases removed from V and 8 bases from J, the gap between germline ends came to 12 bases. This CDR3 comprises 13 residues. Germline V gene data show CDR1 as SGHAT and CDR2 as FQNNGV.

The chain combines TRBV7-9 with TRBJ2-7; TRBD1 agrees at 9 bases. The CDR3 has 16 amino acids. V lost 3 bases to trimming and J lost 3 bases; unmatched junction nucleotides: 9. Germline V lookup: CDR1 SEHNR, CDR2 FQNEAQ (reference sequence). The CDR3 protein is CASSFGQTGGHYEQYF. DNA for the CDR3: TGTGCCAGCAGCTTCGGCCAGACAGGGGGACACTACGAGCAGTACTTC. The whole variable domain, filled in from reference TRBV7-9 and TRBJ2-7, reads DTGVSQNPRHKITKRGQNVTFRCDPISEHNRLYWYRQTLGQGPEFLTYFQNEAQLEKSRLLSDRFSAERPKGSFSTLEIQRTEQGDSAMYLCASSFGQTGGHYEQYFGPGTRLTVT.

This chain links TRBV7-9 with TRBJ2-1, with 8 positions matching TRBD1. Per germline, CDR1 SEHNR and CDR2 FQNEAQ (reference sequence). Germline trimming cut 2 bases from V and 9 bases from J; bases unmatched to any gene: 9. The CDR3 totals 15 residues. The CDR3 DNA follows: TGTGCCAGCAGCTTATCAGGCGACAGGGGATTTGAGCAGTTCTTC. It yields the protein CASSLSGDRGFEQFF.

The rearrangement joins TRBV27 to TRBJ1-2; D gene uncertain. The CDR3 totals 15 residues. Trimming shortened V by 0 bases and J by 0 bases, and 8 bases separated the two germline ends. Germline values: CDR1 MNHEY, CDR2 SMNVEV (reference sequence). This CDR3 reads CASSLSRTANYGYTF. The DNA of the CDR3 is TGTGCCAGCAGTTTATCGAGGACCGCTAACTATGGCTACACCTTC.

The chain combines TRBV2 with TRBJ2-3; no clear D gene. Trimming took 0 bases from V and 0 from J, leaving 4 bases between them. Germline values: CDR1 SNHLY, CDR2 FYNNEI. This CDR3 region has 14 residues. In DNA, the CDR3 is TGTGCCAGCAGTGAAGCTCTAAGCACAGATACGCAGTATTTT. Its translation: CASSEALSTDTQYF.

The J gene is TRBJ2-7, the V gene TRBV28, with 9 bases that match TRBD2. Trimming removed 8 bases from V and 2 bases from J; junction bases left unmatched: 19. Germline V CDR1 and CDR2: MDHEN, SYDVKM. The CDR3 is made up of 18 amino acids. The CDR3 here is CASGRWGDKLAGPYEQYF. The DNA of the CDR3 is TGTGCCAGCGGCCGTTGGGGGGACAAACTAGCGGGCCCCTACGAGCAGTACTTC. Complete variable domain (other parts from reference TRBV28 and TRBJ2-7): DVKVTQSSRYLVKRTGEKVFLECVQDMDHENMFWYRQDPGLGLRLIYFSYDVKMKEKGDIPEGYSVSREKKERFSLILESASTNQTSMYLCASGRWGDKLAGPYEQYFGPGTRLTVT.

J is TRBJ2-1 and V is TRBV7-9; D is unresolved. The germline V gene encodes CDR1 SEHNR and CDR2 FQNEAQ (reference sequence). The CDR3 spans 13 residues. Trimming cost V 6 bases and J 8 bases, with 14 bases left between them. The DNA of the CDR3 is TGTGCCAGCAGTCGGGTCCTCCTGGATGAGCAGTTCTTC. Its translation: CASSRVLLDEQFF.